Listed below are T cell receptor beta chains from one sample, sequenced in a study of T cell responses to AZD1222 COVID-19 vaccine. Only in-frame clones appear in the TCRdb table, and some are missing; sequencing was by immunoSEQ multiplex PCR. The table records about 140,000 clones, about 93% of them present only once. The material was peripheral blood, obtained 28 days after the second AZD1222 dose. The receptors stem from an adult who received the AZD1222 COVID-19 vaccine. CDR3s include the opening cysteine and the closing phenylalanine or tryptophan. D genes are given only for firm matches. Some rows have no size entry. The others give once, few or many, or a class for an expanded clone.

J | D | V | size | DNA | CDR3
TRBJ2-3 | - | TRBV5-1 | - | TGCGCCAGCAGCTTGGGGAGGGCCGCACCAGATACGCAGTATTTT | CASSLGRAAPDTQYF
TRBJ2-1 | - | TRBV7-8 | - | TGTGCCAGCAGCCCAAACAGTTTGTCGCTGGCCGAGCAGTTCTTC | CASSPNSLSLAEQFF
TRBJ2-5 | - | TRBV12-5 | once | TGTGCTAGTGCCCCGGGACCTCGGGCCCAGTACTTC | CASAPGPRAQYF
TRBJ2-7 | TRBD1 | TRBV10-3 | - | TGTGCCATCAGTGGGGGACAGGGTGACCGCGAGCAGTACTTC | CAISGGQGDREQYF
TRBJ1-2 | TRBD1 | TRBV9 | - | TGTGCCAGCAGCCCGGGGACAGACTATGGCTACACCTTC | CASSPGTDYGYTF
TRBJ2-7 | - | TRBV27 | - | TGTGCCAGCAGTTTGGATGAGGGCAGCTACGAGCAGTACTTC | CASSLDEGSYEQYF
TRBJ2-1 | - | TRBV25-1 | - | TGTGCCAGCAGAGCCCCACAAGGGTACAATGAGCAGTTCTTC | CASRAPQGYNEQFF
TRBJ2-3 | TRBD2 | TRBV7-2 | - | TGTGCCAGCAGCTCAACCGGGGGGGCTACGCAGTATTTT | CASSSTGGATQYF
TRBJ1-1 | - | TRBV5-1 | once | TGCGCCAGCAGCCCGGACTCGGGGATCGCTGAAGCTTTCTTT | CASSPDSGIAEAFF
TRBJ2-7 | TRBD1 | TRBV4-3 | - | TGCGCCAGCAGCCAAACATACGGGACAGGGGGCACCTACGAGCAGTACTTC | CASSQTYGTGGTYEQYF
TRBJ2-7 | - | TRBV5-1 | once | TGCGCCAGCAGCTTGGGAGGGGGGTCCTACGAGCAGTACTTC | CASSLGGGSYEQYF
TRBJ2-5 | - | TRBV24-1 | - | TGTGCCACCAGTGAAGGCGGACTTTACGAAGAGACCCAGTACTTC | CATSEGGLYEETQYF
TRBJ1-2 | - | TRBV9 | - | TGTGCCAGCAGCGGGCAGGACCCCGGCTACACCTTC | CASSGQDPGYTF
TRBJ2-7 | - | TRBV2 | once | TGTGCCAGCAGTATGATCACTAATTTCTCCTACGAGCAGTACTTC | CASSMITNFSYEQYF
TRBJ1-6 | - | TRBV2 | - | TGTGCCAGCAGTGAAAGAAGGACTCTGCGGAATTCACCCCTCCACTTT | CASSERRTLRNSPLHF
TRBJ1-6 | - | TRBV28 | - | TGTGCCAGCAGACACCCCAGAGGGTCCCTCCACTTT | CASRHPRGSLHF
TRBJ1-2 | TRBD1 | TRBV7-8 | - | TGTGCCAGCAGCCCGGACAGGGGAGGATATGGCTACACCTTC | CASSPDRGGYGYTF
TRBJ2-5 | - | TRBV4-3 | - | TGCGCCAGCAGCCAAGATCGCGCCACCCAAGAGACCCAGTACTTC | CASSQDRATQETQYF
TRBJ2-3 | TRBD2 | TRBV19 | - | TGTGCCAGTAGGCGGGTAGCGGGCGCAGATACGCAGTATTTT | CASRRVAGADTQYF
TRBJ1-2 | - | TRBV20-1 | - | TGCAGTGCCCGGAAGTGGCCTGGCTACACCTTC | CSARKWPGYTF
TRBJ2-3 | - | TRBV7-2 | - | TGTGCCAGCAGCCAAATCCGGGCAGATACGCAGTATTTT | CASSQIRADTQYF
TRBJ1-2 | - | TRBV10-3 | - | TGTGCCATCAGTGAGTCGACGGGTGAATGGGGCGGCTACACCTTC | CAISESTGEWGGYTF
TRBJ2-2 | TRBD2 | TRBV6-5 | - | TGTGCCAGCAGGAGACTAGCGGGAGGGTCCGGGGAGCTGTTTTTT | CASRRLAGGSGELFF
TRBJ1-2 | - | TRBV19 | once | TGTGCCAGTAGTATAGATGGGACATCCTATGGCTACACCTTC | CASSIDGTSYGYTF
TRBJ1-5 | TRBD1 | TRBV10-2 | - | TGCGCCAGCTCAGGGGGTAGCAATCAGCCCCAGCATTTT | CASSGGSNQPQHF
TRBJ1-3 | - | TRBV18 | - | TGTGCCAGCTCAACCCGAAGACCTGGAAACACCATATATTTT | CASSTRRPGNTIYF
TRBJ2-3 | - | TRBV19 | - | TGTGCCAGTACTCGGGGGTTTAGCACAGATACGCAGTATTTT | CASTRGFSTDTQYF
TRBJ2-2 | - | TRBV7-3 | - | TGTGCCAGCAGCCCGAGGAGTTGGCAGGGGAACACCGGGGAGCTGTTTTTT | CASSPRSWQGNTGELFF
TRBJ2-1 | - | TRBV7-2 | - | TGTGCCAGCAGCTTAGGGCTAGCCGGCTACAATGAGCAGTTCTTC | CASSLGLAGYNEQFF
TRBJ1-1 | - | TRBV9 | - | TGTGCCGGTCTTAGGAGGGCCGACACTGAAGCTTTCTTT | CAGLRRADTEAFF
TRBJ1-5 | - | TRBV6-5 | - | TGTGCCACTAAAGGGCCGCGGGGGGGAAATCAGCCCCAGCATTTT | CATKGPRGGNQPQHF
TRBJ1-2 | - | TRBV11-1 | - | TGTGCCAGCAGTCATGGGACAAGTGGCTACACCTTC | CASSHGTSGYTF
TRBJ1-6 | - | TRBV5-6 | - | TGTGCCAGCAGCGCCAACTTGGTAGTGACAGATAATTCACCCCTCCACTTT | CASSANLVVTDNSPLHF
TRBJ1-1 | - | TRBV6-5 | - | TGTGCCAGGTACTGGTTGGACACTGAAGCTTTCTTT | CARYWLDTEAFF
TRBJ1-5 | - | TRBV5-1 | - | TGCGCCAGCAGTGAGGATCGCAATCAGCCCCAGCATTTT | CASSEDRNQPQHF